Listed here are 21 T cell receptor beta chains from one sample, sequenced in a study of blood T cell repertoires in COVID-19. Data came from immunoSEQ multiplex PCR; TCRdb stores just in-frame clones and leaves some out. The top ten clones hold about 20% of a sample with around 220,000 clones, around 84% of them seen once. Material for sequencing was peripheral blood. The receptor set was obtained from a man aged 25 to 45 with active or convalescent COVID-19.

V is TRBV9 and J is TRBJ2-1, with TRBD2 matching 8 bases. Germline trimming cut 1 base from V and 0 bases from J; bases unmatched to any gene: 3. The CDR3 totals 16 residues. Germline loops: CDR1 SGDLS, CDR2 YYNGEE. CDR3 region: CASSVTSGSSYNEQFF. The CDR3 DNA is TGTGCCAGCAGCGTAACGAGCGGGAGCTCCTACAATGAGCAGTTCTTC.

This clone was counted between two and nine times. V gene TRBV5-1 combines with J gene TRBJ2-1; no reliable D call. V was shortened by 1 base and J by 8 bases, with 4 bases between the two germline ends. Germline values: CDR1 SGHRS, CDR2 YFSETQ. This CDR3 has 11 residues. This CDR3 reads CASSLFDEQFF. Here the CDR3 DNA reads TGCGCCAGCAGCTTGTTCGATGAGCAGTTCTTC. Filled out from reference TRBV5-1 and TRBJ2-1, the complete variable domain reads KAGVTQTPRYLIKTRGQQVTLSCSPISGHRSVSWYQQTPGQGLQFLFEYFSETQRNKGNFPGRFSGRQFSNSRSEMNVSTLELGDSALYLCASSLFDEQFFGPGTRLTVL.

V and J are TRBV6-5 and TRBJ2-1; 7 bases are shared with TRBD2. CDR3 length: 12 amino acids. Germline CDR1 and CDR2: MNHEY and SVGAGI. With V trimmed by 5 bases and J by 9 bases, 4 bases remained unmatched. The CDR3 here is CASSPREGEQFF. DNA of the CDR3: TGTGCCAGCAGTCCGAGGGAGGGTGAGCAGTTCTTC.

This clone showed up just once. CDR3 sequence: CASSLVTGRGGAFF. The CDR3 nucleotides read TGTGCCAGCAGCTTAGTTACAGGGAGGGGGGGAGCTTTCTTT. The gene calls are TRBV7-2 and TRBJ1-1; the D gene is possibly TRBD1 (6 bases). The CDR3 is 14 residues long. Germline loops: CDR1 SGHTA, CDR2 FQGNSA. V was shortened by 1 base and J by 10 bases, with 16 bases between the two germline ends. Full variable domain (outside the CDR3, taken from reference TRBV7-2 and TRBJ1-1): GAGVSQSPSNKVTEKGKDVELRCDPISGHTALYWYRQSLGQGLEFLIYFQGNSAPDKSGLPSDRFSAERTGGSVSTLTIQRTQQEDSAVYLCASSLVTGRGGAFFGQGTRLTVV.

This clone occurred a few times. This chain connects TRBV19 to TRBJ1-5; a weak D match, TRBD1 (5 bases). The CDR3 sequence is 17 residues long. The germline V and J ends were trimmed by 6 bases and 5 bases, with 23 bases remaining between them. Germline CDR1 is LNHDA and CDR2 is SQIVND (reference sequence). This CDR3 reads CASSLGPVVGAYQPQHF. The DNA for the CDR3 is TGTGCCAGTAGCCTAGGACCTGTCGTAGGGGCTTATCAGCCCCAGCATTTT. The variable domain in full, completed from reference TRBV19 and TRBJ1-5, reads DGGITQSPKYLFRKEGQNVTLSCEQNLNHDAMYWYRQDPGQGLRLIYYSQIVNDFQKGDIAEGYSVSREKKESFPLTVTSAQKNPTAFYLCASSLGPVVGAYQPQHFGDGTRLSIL.

The chain links TRBV5-6 to TRBJ1-2, with a weak D call TRBD1 (6 bases). This CDR3 comprises 13 residues. V lost 6 bases, J lost 3 bases, and 12 bases lay in between. The germline V gene encodes CDR1 SGHDT and CDR2 YYEEEE. The CDR3: CASTHRVHYGYTF. CDR3 nucleotides: TGTGCCAGCACCCACAGGGTGCACTATGGCTACACCTTC.

CDR3 bases: TGTGCCAGCAGTGAATCGGGTCTAGCGGGAAATACCCAGTACTTC. This translates into CASSESGLAGNTQYF. This sequence joins TRBV25-1 and TRBJ2-5; 9 bases map to TRBD2. Germline CDR1 is MGHDK and CDR2 is SYGVNS. The junction had 8 bases not matched to a gene; V was cut back by 1 base and J by 8 bases. The CDR3 contains 15 residues.

This clone was observed a single time. The chain joins TRBV5-4 to TRBJ1-2; D gene ambiguous. The V gene's germline CDR1 is SGHNT and CDR2 YYREEE (reference sequence). V lost 0 bases and J 8 bases, leaving 11 bases between the germline ends. This CDR3 is 13 amino acids long. CDR3 coding DNA: TGTGCCAGCAGCTTGGCCGGTGGGCTGGGCTACACCTTC. It encodes CASSLAGGLGYTF.

The DNA for the CDR3 is TGCGCCAGCAGCTTCGTCCCCACAGGGGCAGGAAACACCATATATTTT. The encoded protein is CASSFVPTGAGNTIYF. The chain couples TRBV5-1 to TRBJ1-3; TRBD1 matches 7 bases. The germline gives CDR1 SGHRS, CDR2 YFSETQ. The CDR3 totals 16 residues. With V trimmed by 2 bases and J by 4 bases, 9 bases remained unmatched.

Comment on this clone: Other DNA sequences from this sample encode an identical CDR3 as well. The chain combines TRBV9 with TRBJ2-7; possible D gene TRBD2, 5 bases. The germline CDR1 and CDR2 sequences are SGDLS and YYNGEE. Trimming shortened V by 0 bases and J by 0 bases, and 10 bases separated the two germline ends. The CDR3 is 15 residues long. The CDR3 protein is CASSVGGSSSYEQYF. In nucleotides, the CDR3 is TGTGCCAGCAGCGTAGGAGGGAGCAGCTCCTACGAGCAGTACTTC.

The chain links TRBV28 to TRBJ1-6; TRBD1 is a possible D gene (5 bases). Trimming removed 6 bases from V and 10 bases from J, with 16 bases in between. The CDR3 runs to 14 residues. Germline V CDR1 and CDR2: MDHEN, SYDVKM. CDR3 DNA: TGTGCCAGCAGCCAAGGGACGGGGGGATCACCCCTCCACTTT. It encodes CASSQGTGGSPLHF.

As DNA, the CDR3 is TGCGCCAGCAGCCAGAACCCAGAAGGCAGGACTGAAGCTTTCTTT. It is translated as CASSQNPEGRTEAFF. This rearrangement joins TRBV4-3 to TRBJ1-1; D is ambiguous. The V gene lost 3 bases and the J gene lost 5 bases, with 16 bases spanning the gap. This CDR3 region has 15 residues. In germline, CDR1 is LGHNA, CDR2 YSLEER.

This chain connects TRBV7-2 to TRBJ2-2, with D maybe TRBD1 (6 bases). Germline-derived CDR1 and CDR2 are SGHTA and FQGNSA. The germline V and J ends were trimmed by 8 bases and 4 bases, with 17 bases remaining between them. CDR3 length equals 15 residues. CDR3 in amino acids: CASGLAGVGTGELFF. CDR3 sequence (DNA): TGTGCCAGCGGTCTCGCAGGGGTTGGCACCGGGGAGCTGTTTTTT. Filled out from reference TRBV7-2 and TRBJ2-2, the complete variable domain reads GAGVSQSPSNKVTEKGKDVELRCDPISGHTALYWYRQSLGQGLEFLIYFQGNSAPDKSGLPSDRFSAERTGGSVSTLTIQRTQQEDSAVYLCASGLAGVGTGELFFGEGSRLTVL.

This sequence joins TRBV6-2 or TRBV6-3 and TRBJ2-7; TRBD1 matches 8 bases. The junction had 16 bases not matched to a gene; V was cut back by 4 bases and J by 2 bases. Germline CDR1 and CDR2: MNHEY and SVGEGT. The CDR3 spans 18 residues. The CDR3 DNA follows: TGTGCCAGCAGTTCGACAGGGGTCGGGTTTTCTCATCCCTACGAGCAGTACTTC. Its translation: CASSSTGVGFSHPYEQYF.

This chain joins TRBV28 and TRBJ1-5; D not certain. Trimming took 7 bases from V and 7 from J, leaving 17 bases between them. CDR1 is MDHEN and CDR2 is SYDVKM in the germline V gene. This CDR3 is 14 amino acids long. CDR3 region: CASINAARAQPQHF. Written as DNA, the CDR3 is TGTGCCAGCATTAACGCGGCACGAGCCCAGCCCCAGCATTTT.

This clone was seen a few times. The J gene is TRBJ2-1, the V gene TRBV14, with D maybe TRBD2 (6 bases). Trimming took off 3 bases at V and 8 bases at J, with 17 bases between the two ends. The germline gives CDR1 SGHDN, CDR2 FVKESK. The CDR3 consists of 15 residues. The CDR3 protein is CASSQLTGVGYEQFF. DNA for the CDR3: TGTGCCAGCAGCCAGCTGACGGGAGTCGGGTATGAGCAGTTCTTC.

The chain employs TRBV9 and TRBJ2-1, with D perhaps matching TRBD1 (6 bases). V was cut by 1 base and J by 3 bases, with 17 bases left in between. In germline, CDR1 is SGDLS, CDR2 YYNGEE. The CDR3 loop spans 17 amino acids. For the CDR3, the DNA is TGTGCCAGCAGCGTACAAGGAGGAACAGGGATCTACAATGAGCAGTTCTTC. It encodes CASSVQGGTGIYNEQFF.

The table lists this clone with a few counts. The chain employs TRBV4-1 and TRBJ1-5; 11 bases match TRBD1. Trimming removed 2 bases from V and 4 bases from J; junction bases left unmatched: 1. Germline V gene sequence: CDR1 MGHRA, CDR2 YSYEKL. This CDR3 has 15 amino acids. CDR3 sequence reads: CASSQRDRGNQPQHF. The DNA for the CDR3 is TGCGCCAGCAGCCAACGGGACAGGGGGAATCAGCCCCAGCATTTT.

The chain couples TRBV28 to TRBJ1-6; D is perhaps TRBD1 (6 bases). Trimming cost V 7 bases and J 8 bases, with 21 bases left between them. The CDR3 spans 16 residues. Germline V gives CDR1 MDHEN, CDR2 SYDVKM. The CDR3 reads CASTLGGRPGDSPLHF. The CDR3 coding sequence is TGTGCCAGCACCCTGGGGGGGCGCCCGGGGGATTCACCCCTCCACTTT.

The rearrangement uses TRBV18 and TRBJ1-2, with D possibly being TRBD1 (6 bases). V was trimmed by 0 bases and J by 6 bases, leaving 11 bases between them. This CDR3 spans 14 amino acids. Germline-derived CDR1 and CDR2 are KGHSH and LQKENI. The CDR3 loop reads CASSPPAGVDGYTF. CDR3 sequence (DNA): TGTGCCAGCTCACCACCAGCAGGGGTAGATGGCTACACCTTC.

Written as DNA, the CDR3 is TGTGCCAGCTCACCTGACCCAGGGGAGACCCAGTACTTC. Translating gives CASSPDPGETQYF. The chain employs TRBV18 and TRBJ2-5; maybe TRBD1 (5 bases). Trimming stripped 3 bases from V and 5 bases from J, with 10 bases between. This CDR3 contains 13 residues. CDR1 KGHSH and CDR2 LQKENI come from the germline V gene.